A selection of T cell receptor beta chains follows, all from one sample in a study of control samples from healthy donors and cancer patients. Method: immunoSEQ multiplex PCR; TCRdb's copy keeps in-frame clones and lacks some. The sample contains about 100,000 clones, around 92% of which appear only once. Input material: blood. These receptors all come from a woman between 18 and 29 years old in good health. CDR3s include the opening cysteine and the closing phenylalanine or tryptophan. D genes are given only for firm matches. Clone size is shown for a subset of rows, as once, few, many or a class of expanded clone.

v_gene,j_gene,abundance,d_gene,CDR3nt,CDR3aa
TRBV6-5,TRBJ2-7,.,.,TGTGCCAGTAAGACAGCTAACTCCTACGAGCAGTACTTC,CASKTANSYEQYF
TRBV6-6,TRBJ1-1,.,TRBD1,TGTGCCAGCAGTCTCCTGGGCTTATCAACAGGGGGCAAAGTGAAAGCTTTCTTT,CASSLLGLSTGGKVKAFF
TRBV6-2/TRBV6-3,TRBJ1-5,few,.,TGTGCCAGCAGTTACTCGTCCGAAGGAGTTGCCCAGCATTTT,CASSYSSEGVAQHF
TRBV10-2,TRBJ2-2,.,.,TGCGCCAGCAATGGGGCGGCCGGGGAGCTGTTTTTT,CASNGAAGELFF
TRBV6-5,TRBJ1-1,once,.,TGTGCCAGCGTCCGAAACACTGAAGCTTTCTTT,CASVRNTEAFF
TRBV6-5,TRBJ1-4,.,TRBD1,TGTGCCAGCAGTACCGGGACAGGGGCTGAAAAACTGTTTTTT,CASSTGTGAEKLFF
TRBV19,TRBJ2-7,.,TRBD1,TGTGCCAGTAGTATAGGTTGGAGGACAGGGGTGGACGAGCAGTACTTC,CASSIGWRTGVDEQYF
TRBV30,TRBJ1-5,.,.,TGCGCCTGGAGTGTAGCGGCGGGTCAGCCCCAGCATTTT,CAWSVAAGQPQHF
TRBV19,TRBJ2-1,.,.,TGTGCCAGTAGGCATGAGGGTTCCTACAATGAGCAGTTCTTC,CASRHEGSYNEQFF
TRBV27,TRBJ2-1,once,TRBD2,TGTGCCAGCAGTCCAATAGCGGGGGGATACAATGAGCAGTTCTTC,CASSPIAGGYNEQFF
TRBV7-9,TRBJ1-3,.,TRBD1,TGTGCCAGCAGCATCCCCGGGACAGGGAGAAACACCATATATTTT,CASSIPGTGRNTIYF
TRBV10-3,TRBJ2-7,.,TRBD2,TGTGCCATCAGTGAGTCTCGGAGACTAGCGGTCTACGAGCAGTACTTC,CAISESRRLAVYEQYF
TRBV6-2/TRBV6-3,TRBJ1-2,.,TRBD1,TGTGCCAGCAGTTTCCGACGGGAGGGGGCAAGTGGCTACACCTTC,CASSFRREGASGYTF